The entry below describes one TCR beta chain. Its antigen remains unidentified. This specimen belongs to a study of OX40 agonist ivuxolimab in advanced cancers. Across the study: The patients got ivuxolimab, which is an agonistic anti-OX40 (CD134) antibody. All patients had ivuxolimab intravenously every 2 weeks at 0.01 to 10 mg/kg.

Peripheral blood came from all dose cohorts at three timepoints. Profiled with immunoSEQ multiplex PCR; TCRdb holds only in-frame clones, not every one. Of about 77,000 clones listed, around 86% are singletons. Per the germline V gene, CDR1 is MNHNS and CDR2 is SASEGT. The ends lost 6 bases at V and 2 bases at J; junction bases unmatched: 4. This CDR3 contains 14 residues. Findings of the study overall: Among T cells, CD8+ cells averaged more expanded clones than CD4+ cells.

The sequences come from CD4+ or CD8+ T cells sorted from blood, collected in a trial of the OX40 agonist ivuxolimab. This chain connects TRBV6-1 to TRBJ2-7, with 10 bases aligning to TRBD1. The source is an adult with an advanced solid tumor such as melanoma, head and neck, liver or kidney cancer. The CDR3 loop is CASRIGQGAYEQYF. Written as DNA, the CDR3 is TGTGCCAGCAGAATTGGACAGGGGGCCTACGAGCAGTACTTC.